Shown below are 30 T cell receptor beta chains from a single sample sequenced in a study of shared clonotypes between healthy human individuals. The repertoire was sequenced with immunoSEQ multiplex PCR; TCRdb's copy has only in-frame clones and lacks some. Here the sample spans some 2.3 million clones, just over 90% being singletons. Specimen: naive CD4+ T cells from PBMCs. Subset: CD45RA+ positively selected. The receptors stem from a man aged 18-30 years in good health. Some clones in this sample may be carry-over from other donors' samples.

The gene calls are TRBV4-3 and TRBJ1-3; D possibly corresponds to TRBD1 (5 bases). Trimming removed 0 bases at V and 8 bases at J, with 17 bases between. CDR1 is LGHNA, CDR2 YSLEER, per germline. The length of the CDR3 is 16 residues. Here the CDR3 DNA reads TGCGCCAGCAGCCAAGATCCCGTCGGGACGGCGGACACCATATATTTT. This translates into CASSQDPVGTADTIYF.

The CDR3 spells CASSYSVVDYEQYF. The CDR3 region has the DNA TGTGCCAGCAGCTATTCAGTAGTCGACTACGAGCAGTACTTC. The rearrangement links TRBV7-9 to TRBJ2-7; no firm D call. Per germline, CDR1 SEHNR and CDR2 FQNEAQ (reference sequence). This CDR3 is built from 14 residues. V was clipped by 4 bases and J by 3 bases, with 13 bases between them.

About this clone itself: The identical CDR3 is also encoded by other nucleotide sequences in the sample. The chain employs TRBV29-1 and TRBJ1-1, with D hard to call. The germline V gene has CDR1 SQVTM and CDR2 ANQGSEA. V was cut by 4 bases and J by 4 bases, with 7 bases left in between. This CDR3 has 11 amino acids. DNA for the CDR3: TGCAGCGTTGTGGGAGGCACTGAAGCTTTCTTT. It codes for CSVVGGTEAFF.

The chain has TRBV7-3 and TRBJ2-3, with D hard to call. The CDR3 contains 12 residues. Trimming took off 5 bases at V and 4 bases at J, with 7 bases between the two ends. The germline V gene encodes CDR1 SGHTA and CDR2 FQGTGA. CDR3: CASSHGSDTQYF. As DNA, the CDR3 is TGTGCCAGCAGCCACGGATCAGATACGCAGTATTTT.

The chain recombines TRBV6-5 with TRBJ2-7, with 10 nucleotides matching TRBD1. CDR1 and CDR2 (germline): MNHEY, SVGAGI. This CDR3 has 15 residues. After removal of 8 bases from V and 5 bases from J, the junction contained 12 bases not matched to a gene. DNA for the CDR3: TGTGCCAGCGGCCCCGGGGGACAGGGGAGGCACGAGCAGTACTTC. Amino acid sequence: CASGPGGQGRHEQYF.

The V and J genes are TRBV18 and TRBJ1-4; D remains unclear. With 6 bases removed from V and 3 bases from J, the gap between germline ends came to 14 bases. The CDR3 has 15 amino acids. CDR1 and CDR2 from the germline V gene are KGHSH and LQKENI. In DNA form, the CDR3 reads TGTGCCAGCTCCCAACTGCTCGGGTCTAATGAAAAACTGTTTTTT. Translated, it gives CASSQLLGSNEKLFF.

The CDR3 reads CASSLVNRDKETQYF. In nucleotides, the CDR3 is TGCGCCAGCAGCTTGGTGAACAGAGATAAAGAGACCCAGTACTTC. V and J are TRBV5-1 and TRBJ2-5; no clear D gene. CDR1 is SGHRS, CDR2 YFSETQ, per germline. Between the trimmed V and J ends, which lost 0 bases and 3 bases, there was a span of 12 bases. CDR3 length: 15 amino acids.

This chain joins TRBV5-1 and TRBJ2-7, with D perhaps given as TRBD1 or TRBD2 (7 bases each). Trimming pared 4 bases from V and 2 bases from J, leaving 16 bases between. This CDR3 has 15 residues. Per germline, CDR1 SGHRS and CDR2 YFSETQ. The chain's CDR3 is CASSRDREGPYEQYF. The CDR3 nucleotides are TGCGCCAGCAGCCGTGACAGGGAGGGTCCCTACGAGCAGTACTTC.

This sequence joins TRBV28 and TRBJ1-1; D gene uncertain. Germline CDR1 and CDR2: MDHEN and SYDVKM. The CDR3 sequence is 12 residues long. The germline V and J ends were trimmed by 2 bases and 5 bases, with 6 bases remaining between them. The CDR3 nucleotides are TGTGCCAGCAGTTTAGGAGAAACTGAAGCTTTCTTT. Amino acid sequence: CASSLGETEAFF.

About this clone itself: The sample has other DNA sequences that encode this CDR3 too. The V call is TRBV5-1, the J call TRBJ2-3, with D uncertain. With 0 bases removed from V and 6 bases from J, the gap between germline ends came to 8 bases. This CDR3 contains 13 residues. From germline, CDR1 is SGHRS and CDR2 YFSETQ. This CDR3 reads CASSLGGVDTQYF. In DNA, the CDR3 is TGCGCCAGCAGCTTGGGTGGGGTGGATACGCAGTATTTT.

The chain uses TRBV4-3 and TRBJ2-2; the D gene is possibly TRBD2 (5 bases). The germline V gene has CDR1 LGHNA and CDR2 YSLEER. The CDR3 has 14 amino acids. Deletions cut 0 bases from V and 5 bases from J, with 7 bases between. For the CDR3, the DNA is TGCGCCAGCAGCCAAGAAACTAGGACCGGGGAGCTGTTTTTT. It is translated as CASSQETRTGELFF.

The chain employs TRBV30 and TRBJ1-3; D call uncertain. The germline V and J ends were trimmed by 0 bases and 2 bases, with 14 bases remaining between them. Germline-derived CDR1 and CDR2 are GTSNPN and SVGIG (reference sequence). The CDR3 is 16 residues long. CDR3 region: CAWSVPGEITGNTIYF. CDR3 sequence (DNA): TGTGCCTGGAGTGTACCTGGGGAAATTACTGGAAACACCATATATTTT.

V is TRBV27 and J is TRBJ2-7; D possibly uses TRBD1 or TRBD2 (5 bases each). This CDR3 has 15 residues. Trimming removed 2 bases at V and 1 base at J, with 12 bases between. Germline CDR1 MNHEY, CDR2 SMNVEV (reference sequence). The CDR3 DNA reads as TGTGCCAGCAGTTTACTCCGGGGCGCGTCCTACGAGCAGTACTTC. Protein product: CASSLLRGASYEQYF.

This chain joins TRBV2 and TRBJ1-4; a possible D gene is TRBD1 (6 bases). Trimming took off 4 bases at V and 5 bases at J, with 14 bases between the two ends. The germline V gene has CDR1 SNHLY and CDR2 FYNNEI. The CDR3 extends over 15 amino acids. The CDR3 region is CASSVLPQGNEKLFF. As DNA, the CDR3 is TGTGCCAGCAGTGTCTTACCACAGGGAAATGAAAAACTGTTTTTT.

This chain links TRBV27 with TRBJ1-5; 8 bases agree with TRBD1. V lost 6 bases, J lost 4 bases, and 5 bases stayed unmatched. The length of the CDR3 is 14 residues. Germline values: CDR1 MNHEY, CDR2 SMNVEV (reference sequence). The CDR3 loop is CASRDRASNQPQHF. The CDR3 DNA reads TGTGCCAGCAGGGACAGGGCTTCAAATCAGCCCCAGCATTTT.

V gene TRBV5-1 combines with J gene TRBJ1-5, with D perhaps TRBD1 (6 bases). V was trimmed by 4 bases and J by 2 bases, leaving 13 bases between them. CDR3 size: 15 residues. Germline V gives CDR1 SGHRS, CDR2 YFSETQ. This CDR3 reads CASSPAGAGNQPQHF. CDR3 in DNA: TGCGCCAGCAGCCCAGCGGGGGCAGGCAATCAGCCCCAGCATTTT.

V gene TRBV7-9 combines with J gene TRBJ1-2; D unresolved. The CDR3 is 11 amino acids. Germline lookup yields CDR1 SEHNR and CDR2 FQNEAQ (reference sequence). Trimming cost V 8 bases and J 8 bases, with 12 bases left between them. This chain's CDR3 is CASASEEGYTF. As DNA, the CDR3 is TGTGCCAGCGCGTCAGAGGAAGGCTACACCTTC.

The rearrangement uses TRBV5-1 and TRBJ1-2, with unresolved D. Germline loops: CDR1 SGHRS, CDR2 YFSETQ. V was cut by 6 bases and J by 8 bases, with 20 bases left in between. CDR3 length: 14 amino acids. For the CDR3, the DNA is TGCGCCAGCAATCAAGATGGACGGACTTTCGGCTACACCTTC. It codes for CASNQDGRTFGYTF.

This clone was detected only once. The chain carries TRBV6-4 and TRBJ1-1; D is undetermined. Germline CDR1 is MRHNA and CDR2 is SNTAGT. V lost 2 bases to trimming and J lost 8 bases, with 15 bases between them. The CDR3 totals 14 residues. The CDR3 nucleotides read TGTGCCAGCAGTGACACTCCCGGGGTATCCGAAGCTTTCTTT. Protein product: CASSDTPGVSEAFF.

This clone has just one count. This sequence joins TRBV28 and TRBJ1-4; D gene ambiguous. The germline V gene encodes CDR1 MDHEN and CDR2 SYDVKM. V was clipped by 3 bases and J by 3 bases, with 14 bases between them. CDR3 length: 16 amino acids. CDR3 loop: CASSFSSGLPNEKLFF. The CDR3 DNA is TGTGCCAGCAGTTTTTCATCGGGCCTCCCTAATGAAAAACTGTTTTTT.

This clone came up once. The chain's CDR3 is CASSHSGSEQYF. The CDR3 nucleotides are TGTGCCAGCAGCCATTCGGGTAGTGAGCAGTACTTC. The gene calls are TRBV7-9 and TRBJ2-7; D call uncertain. Germline V gene lookup returns CDR1 SEHNR and CDR2 FQNEAQ (reference sequence). This CDR3 region has 12 residues. The V end lost 5 bases, the J end lost 7 bases, and 12 bases lay between the germline ends.

This clone was seen a single time. The genes are TRBV18 and TRBJ1-3; D is unresolved. This CDR3 contains 16 residues. Germline values: CDR1 KGHSH, CDR2 LQKENI. Trimming left V 6 bases short and J 0 bases short, with 15 bases between. The CDR3 here is CASSPGGRSSGNTIYF. In nucleotides, the CDR3 is TGTGCCAGCTCCCCGGGTGGACGGTCCTCTGGAAACACCATATATTTT.

The chain employs TRBV28 and TRBJ1-5, with 8 positions matching TRBD1. The CDR3 is 12 residues long. Germline V lookup: CDR1 MDHEN, CDR2 SYDVKM. This chain's CDR3 is CVTGQAHAPQHF. The CDR3 DNA follows: TGTGTTACGGGACAGGCTCATGCGCCCCAGCATTTT.

The chain joins TRBV28 to TRBJ2-5; tentative D call: TRBD2 (6 bases). V was clipped by 5 bases and J by 4 bases, with 23 bases between them. Germline assignment: CDR1 MDHEN and CDR2 SYDVKM. The CDR3 has 17 amino acids. The CDR3 loop reads CASSLTAGRPLRETQYF. CDR3 nucleotide sequence: TGTGCCAGCAGTCTGACTGCGGGACGGCCCCTTAGAGAGACCCAGTACTTC.

Points on this clone: Different DNA sequences within this sample yield the same CDR3. The chain employs TRBV5-1 and TRBJ2-5; TRBD1 agrees at 8 bases. Trimming took 3 bases from V and 3 from J; bases not matched to a gene: 4. CDR1 SGHRS and CDR2 YFSETQ come from the germline V gene. CDR3 length: 14 amino acids. The CDR3 spells CASSYGQGEETQYF. The DNA for the CDR3 is TGCGCCAGCAGCTACGGACAGGGAGAAGAGACCCAGTACTTC.

The V call is TRBV27, the J call TRBJ2-3; possibly TRBD1 or TRBD2 for D (5 bases each). The CDR3 extends over 14 amino acids. Germline CDR1 is MNHEY and CDR2 is SMNVEV (reference sequence). Trimming pared 8 bases from V and 9 bases from J, leaving 21 bases between. CDR3 residues: CASGAGRVEGTQYF. Here the CDR3 DNA reads TGTGCCAGCGGGGCTGGGAGAGTCGAGGGCACGCAGTATTTT.

This clone was detected only once. The sample has other DNA sequences that encode this CDR3 too. The chain uses TRBV20-1 and TRBJ2-1; D gene unclear. Germline V gene lookup returns CDR1 DFQATT and CDR2 SNEGSKA (reference sequence). The CDR3 spans 10 residues. The V end was cut by 5 bases, the J end by 7 bases, with 6 bases between. CDR3 DNA sequence: TGCAGTGCTCTTGGAAATGAGCAGTTCTTC. It specifies CSALGNEQFF.

The rearrangement links TRBV7-3 to TRBJ2-1; D is ambiguous. CDR1 is SGHTA and CDR2 is FQGTGA in the germline V gene. The CDR3 covers 13 residues. The V end was cut by 2 bases, the J end by 10 bases, with 12 bases between. Here the CDR3 reads CASSLFIYAEQFF. The CDR3 bases are TGTGCCAGCAGCTTATTCATTTACGCAGAGCAGTTCTTC.

In the case of this clone: The same CDR3 can be traced to other DNA sequences in this sample. The chain links TRBV29-1 to TRBJ2-5, with 8 bases matching TRBD1. Germline-derived CDR1 and CDR2 are SQVTM and ANQGSEA. The CDR3 sequence is 13 residues long. J was trimmed by 6 bases and V by 6 bases; bases with no gene match: 9. The CDR3 bases are TGCAGCGTCGTGATAGACAGGGGACAGACCCAGTACTTC. Encoded protein: CSVVIDRGQTQYF.

The chain recombines TRBV7-4 with TRBJ2-1; D possibly corresponds to TRBD2 (5 bases). The length of the CDR3 is 15 residues. Germline CDR1 is SGHVT and CDR2 is SQSDAQ. V was shortened by 7 bases and J by 8 bases, with 21 bases between the two germline ends. The CDR3 spells CASTELTGIEDEQFF. CDR3 nucleotides: TGTGCCAGCACCGAGCTTACGGGAATAGAGGATGAGCAGTTCTTC.